The 3 T cell receptor beta chains below were found in one sample sequenced in a study of graft-versus-host responses after intestinal transplantation. Profiled with immunoSEQ multiplex PCR; TCRdb holds only in-frame clones, not every one. This table has roughly 120,000 clones, about 93% appearing once. Antigens of these TCRs are unknown. The sequencing here drew on unstimulated CD4+ T cells sorted from spleen or lymph node cells, taken before intestinal transplant. The receptors originated from a human donor who received an intestinal transplant.

The chain couples TRBV7-9 to TRBJ1-1; no reliable D call. The ends were cut back, 5 bases at V and 0 bases at J, with 22 bases in the middle. The CDR3 contains 18 residues. Looked up from germline, CDR1 is SEHNR and CDR2 is FQNEAQ (reference sequence). CDR3 residues: CASSTRRAGRRMNTEAFF. For the CDR3, the DNA is TGTGCCAGCAGCACCCGACGGGCAGGCCGCCGTATGAACACTGAAGCTTTCTTT.

The gene calls are TRBV11-3 and TRBJ2-5; a possible D gene is TRBD2 (6 bases). The closer fit of TRBJ2-7 to the DNA end suggests the J call may be wrong. The germline CDR1 and CDR2 sequences are SGHNT and YENEEA. The CDR3 is 13 amino acids. The CDR3 DNA is TGTGCCAGCAGCTTATCGGAGGGGAACGAGCAGTACTTC. Protein product: CASSLSEGNEQYF.

The chain joins TRBV5-1 to TRBJ1-4; tentative D call: TRBD1 (6 bases). The germline CDR1 and CDR2 sequences are SGHRS and YFSETQ. Trimming cost V 1 base and J 8 bases, with 18 bases left between them. The CDR3 spans 16 residues. Here the CDR3 DNA reads TGCGCCAGCAGCTTGAGGCCCGGAGGGGGTTTAGAAAAACTGTTTTTT. Encoded protein: CASSLRPGGGLEKLFF. The variable domain in full, with the rest retrieved from reference TRBV5-1 and TRBJ1-4, is KAGVTQTPRYLIKTRGQQVTLSCSPISGHRSVSWYQQTPGQGLQFLFEYFSETQRNKGNFPGRFSGRQFSNSRSEMNVSTLELGDSALYLCASSLRPGGGLEKLFFGSGTQLSVL.